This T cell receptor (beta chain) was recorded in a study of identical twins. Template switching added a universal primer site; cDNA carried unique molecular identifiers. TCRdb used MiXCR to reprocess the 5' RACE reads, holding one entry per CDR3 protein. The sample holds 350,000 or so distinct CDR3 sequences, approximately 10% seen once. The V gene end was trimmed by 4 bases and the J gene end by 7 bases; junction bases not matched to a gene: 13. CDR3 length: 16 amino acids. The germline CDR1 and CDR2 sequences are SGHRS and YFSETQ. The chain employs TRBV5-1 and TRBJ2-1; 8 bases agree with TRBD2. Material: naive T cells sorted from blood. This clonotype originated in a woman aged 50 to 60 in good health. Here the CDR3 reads CASSPDGTSGVNEQFF. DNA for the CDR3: TGCGCCAGCAGCCCAGACGGCACTAGCGGTGTGAATGAGCAGTTCTTC.